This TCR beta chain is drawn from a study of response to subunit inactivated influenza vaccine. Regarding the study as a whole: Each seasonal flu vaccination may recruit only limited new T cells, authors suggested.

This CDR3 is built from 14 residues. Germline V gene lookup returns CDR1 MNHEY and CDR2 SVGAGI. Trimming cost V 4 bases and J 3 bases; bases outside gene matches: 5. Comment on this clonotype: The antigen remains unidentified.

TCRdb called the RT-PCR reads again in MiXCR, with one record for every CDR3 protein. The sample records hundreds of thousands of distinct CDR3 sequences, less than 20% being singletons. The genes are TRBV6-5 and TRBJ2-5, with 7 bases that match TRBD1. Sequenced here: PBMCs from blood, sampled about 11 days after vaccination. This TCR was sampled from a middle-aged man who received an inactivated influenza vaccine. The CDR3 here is CASSLQGQKETQYF. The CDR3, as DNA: TGTGCCAGCAGTTTGCAGGGACAGAAAGAGACCCAGTACTTC.